This T cell receptor (beta chain) was identified in a study of T cells in Graves' hyperthyroidism and ophthalmopathy. The CDR3 has 16 residues. Germline V gene data show CDR1 as SGHAT and CDR2 as FQNNGV. The trim removed 5 bases at V and 5 bases at J, leaving 12 bases unmatched. This clonotype was counted many times. What it binds is unknown. Uncontrolled infection, other autoimmune disease, pregnancy or lactation led to exclusion. The TCR beta CDR3 regions underwent amplification using RNA transcripts as the source. The primer set for the first-round RT-PCR of the TCR CDR3 was HTBI. TCRdb ran MiXCR on the multiplex PCR reads and lists one entry per CDR3 protein. Found here are about 410,000 distinct CDR3 sequences, about 14% of them singletons; the top ten hold about 20%. Overall study results and limits: The model anticipated ophthalmopathy a median approximately 6.7 months pre-onset. Researchers found most expanded thyroid clonotypes above 0.001 in blood as well. A 13 V-J model separated ophthalmopathy from stable hyperthyroidism.

This receptor was identified in a woman aged 30 to 39 with Graves' ophthalmopathy. Sequenced material: blood. The rearrangement links TRBV11-2 to TRBJ2-5, with TRBD2 identical over 9 bases. The CDR3 reads CASSPPGFSGGETQYF. DNA of the CDR3: TGTGCCAGCAGCCCCCCCGGCTTTAGCGGGGGTGAGACCCAGTACTTC.